These T cell receptor beta chains were read from a single sample in a study of CD8 T cells in Susac syndrome. TCRdb reanalysed the immunoSEQ multiplex PCR reads using MiXCR and keeps one entry per CDR3 protein. The profile shows 100,000 to 150,000 distinct CDR3 sequences, about 93% of them singletons. The specimen was CD8+ T cells from PBMCs. The receptors were gathered from a human donor with Susac syndrome. Each CDR3 is given with its conserved first and last residue.

V gene	J gene	CDR3 protein
TRBV10-3	TRBJ1-4	CAISQPRGEKLFF
TRBV27	TRBJ2-7	CASSLTGGLDEQYF
TRBV28	TRBJ2-3	CASSYTDTQYF
TRBV7-9	TRBJ2-5	CASSPFKTQYF
TRBV18	TRBJ1-1	CASSPRDRGTENTEAFF
TRBV6-5	TRBJ1-1	CASSQRTGLDAFF
TRBV29-1	TRBJ2-3	CSVEAQGWTDTQYF
TRBV20-1	TRBJ2-7	CSARGLADIYEQYF
TRBV30	TRBJ2-7	CAWSTNTRDFSYEQYF
TRBV5-6	TRBJ2-4	CASSMGQNIQYF
TRBV5-1	TRBJ1-1	CASSLDGGAFF
TRBV19	TRBJ1-2	CASSRRDPYRYGYTF